This T cell receptor beta chain was obtained from a study of T cell changes during pregnancy in multiple sclerosis. From germline, CDR1 is SNHLY and CDR2 FYNNEI. The V end lost 1 base, the J end lost 0 bases, and 7 bases lay between the germline ends. The CDR3 runs to 15 residues. Assay used: immunoSEQ multiplex PCR; TCRdb lists only in-frame clones, some missing. The sample contains some 38,000 clones, 94% of which appear only once. The input for sequencing was CD4+ T cells from peripheral blood mononuclear cells, taken in the second trimester of pregnancy. The TCR sequence derives from a female donor with multiple sclerosis, enrolled in a pregnancy study. The chain joins TRBV2 to TRBJ1-5; D uncertain. The CDR3 nucleotides read TGTGCCAGCAGTGAAGGGACTAATAGCAATCAGCCCCAGCATTTT. Residues: CASSEGTNSNQPQHF.